One and the same sample provided the 2 T cell receptor beta chains below, sequenced in a study of beta chain features in type 1 diabetes. Every bit of the isolated RNA underwent reverse transcription, so sequencing read expressed TCRB transcripts. The data were produced by immunoSEQ multiplex PCR, yet TCRdb's version contains in-frame clones alone and is incomplete. This table holds under 900,000 clones, 17% found once. Source material: naive CD4+ T cells from blood. The receptor set was obtained from a woman in her late teens or twenties in good health.

This clone occurred a few times. This rearrangement joins TRBV7-2 to TRBJ2-7; 7 bases agree with TRBD1. From germline, CDR1 is SGHTA and CDR2 FQGNSA. With V trimmed by 3 bases and J by 3 bases, 5 bases remained unmatched. This CDR3 region has 14 residues. The CDR3: CASSFGTVNYEQYF. DNA for the CDR3: TGTGCCAGCAGCTTCGGGACAGTGAACTACGAGCAGTACTTC.

This chain joins TRBV4-1 and TRBJ2-1; 11 nucleotides match TRBD2. The CDR3 extends over 15 amino acids. Germline CDR1 and CDR2: MGHRA and YSYEKL. V dropped 6 bases and J dropped 8; count of bases not matched to a gene: 9. DNA of the CDR3: TGCGCCAGCAGTAACCCCACTAGCGGGAGCTATGAGCAGTTCTTC. Translating gives CASSNPTSGSYEQFF.